The 24 T cell receptor beta chains below were found in one sample sequenced in a study of identical twins. TCRdb passed the 5' RACE reads through MiXCR, listing each CDR3 protein once. Of 750,000 to 950,000 distinct CDR3 sequences detected, roughly 12% appear once; the ten largest clones hold 1.5% to 2%. These data were likewise used in another study, on yellow fever vaccine responses in identical twins.

The specimen was PBMCs. The receptor set was obtained from a woman between 18 and 29 years old in good health.

This clonotype was seen a handful of times. The V gene is TRBV3-1, the J gene TRBJ2-7; 11 bases line up with TRBD2. Germline V gene lookup returns CDR1 LGHDT and CDR2 YNNKEL (reference sequence). V lost 6 bases, J lost 0 bases, and 4 bases stayed unmatched. This CDR3 has 15 amino acids. This chain's CDR3 is CASRAGLAVSYEQYV. DNA for the CDR3: TGTGCCAGCAGGGCGGGACTAGCGGTCTCCTACGAGCAGTACGTC.

This clonotype occurred a few times. The genes are TRBV5-1 and TRBJ2-3; D is possibly TRBD1 or TRBD2 (5 bases each). Germline values: CDR1 SGHRS, CDR2 YFSETQ. The CDR3 sequence is 16 residues long. Trimming took off 4 bases at V and 0 bases at J, with 15 bases between the two ends. The CDR3 DNA is TGCGCCAGCAGCATCGGGACGGCTTCTAGCACAGATACGCAGTATTTT. This codes for CASSIGTASSTDTQYF.

This clonotype was seen at least ten times. V usage is TRBV12-3 or TRBV12-4 and J usage is TRBJ2-7; D gene unclear. V lost 8 bases to trimming and J lost 0 bases, with 8 bases between them. The CDR3 loop spans 12 amino acids. CDR3 amino acids: CASSRNSYEQYF. Written as DNA, the CDR3 is TGTGCCAGCTCACGAAACTCCTACGAGCAGTACTTC.

As for this clonotype: Compared with germline, one end of the junction differs, possibly owing to a read error. The chain couples TRBV6-1 to TRBJ2-5; a weak D match, TRBD2 (5 bases). The V gene's germline CDR1 is MNHNS and CDR2 SASEGT. The CDR3 runs to 11 residues. The CDR3 loop is CASSGGETHYF. CDR3 DNA: TGTGCCAGCAGTGGTGGGGAGACCCATTACTTC.

This clonotype came up many times. The gene calls are TRBV20-1 and TRBJ1-4; TRBD1 aligns across 7 bases. The junction had 8 bases not matched to a gene; V was cut back by 6 bases and J by 7 bases. The CDR3 is 13 amino acids. Germline CDR1 DFQATT, CDR2 SNEGSKA (reference sequence). The CDR3: CSATRQGREKLFF. The CDR3 nucleotides are TGCAGTGCCACCCGACAGGGACGTGAAAAACTGTTTTTT.

CDR3 DNA: TGTGCCAGCAGTGTTACCCGCAGACAGTTTGTGAAGACCCAGTACTTC. Translated, it gives CASSVTRRQFVKTQYF. The rearrangement uses TRBV2 and TRBJ2-5; a weak D match, TRBD1 (5 bases). The germline CDR1 and CDR2 sequences are SNHLY and FYNNEI. V was cut by 4 bases and J by 6 bases, with 21 bases left in between. This CDR3 spans 16 amino acids.

The chain is built from TRBV6-5 and TRBJ2-6; D is ambiguous. Germline CDR1 is MNHEY and CDR2 is SVGAGI. V was clipped by 4 bases and J by 0 bases, with 7 bases between them. The CDR3 spans 15 residues. CDR3 sequence (DNA): TGTGCCAGCAGTTGGTGGGACTCTGGGGCCAACGTCCTGACTTTC. Translated, it gives CASSWWDSGANVLTF.

V is TRBV7-9 and J is TRBJ1-5, with D maybe TRBD1 (6 bases). Trimming removed 5 bases at V and 9 bases at J, with 17 bases between. Germline assignment: CDR1 SEHNR and CDR2 FQNEAQ (reference sequence). The CDR3 consists of 14 residues. In DNA form, the CDR3 reads TGTGCCAGCAGCCCCCCGACAGGCGTAGGGCCCCAGCATTTT. Its protein is CASSPPTGVGPQHF.

This clonotype was recorded a few times. The chain links TRBV6-1 to TRBJ2-7; D tentatively fits TRBD1 or TRBD2 (5 bases each). There are 15 residues in the CDR3. With 6 bases removed from V and 4 bases from J, the gap between germline ends came to 19 bases. Germline V CDR1 and CDR2: MNHNS, SASEGT. As DNA, the CDR3 is TGTGCCAGCAGAGCACTGGGGACGGTCCAGTACGAGCAGTACTTC. Translated: CASRALGTVQYEQYF.

The CDR3: CASSLSGFERYGYTF. The CDR3 nucleotides are TGTGCCAGCAGCTTGTCTGGCTTCGAGCGGTATGGCTACACCTTC. V is TRBV5-6 and J is TRBJ1-2, with D hard to call. The CDR3 has 15 residues. The germline V gene encodes CDR1 SGHDT and CDR2 YYEEEE. The V end was cut by 1 base, the J end by 5 bases, with 15 bases between.

The V and J genes are TRBV6-6 and TRBJ2-3; the D gene is possibly TRBD2 (5 bases). The CDR3 is 13 amino acids. CDR1 and CDR2 (germline): MNHNY, SVGAGI (reference sequence). V lost 2 bases and J 4 bases, leaving 7 bases between the germline ends. Here the CDR3 DNA reads TGTGCCAGCAGTTACCTGGAGGCAGATACGCAGTATTTT. This encodes CASSYLEADTQYF.

The chain uses TRBV6-2 or TRBV6-3 and TRBJ1-2, with a weak D call TRBD1 (5 bases). This CDR3 is 14 amino acids long. Trimming shortened V by 5 bases and J by 4 bases, and 14 bases separated the two germline ends. CDR1 is MNHEY and CDR2 is SVGEGT in the germline V gene. The CDR3 here is CASSEGLNFYGYTF. For the CDR3, the DNA is TGTGCCAGCAGTGAGGGACTCAATTTCTATGGCTACACCTTC.

This clonotype was detected many times. The J gene is TRBJ2-1, the V gene TRBV4-2, with 9 bases identical to TRBD1. The CDR3 runs to 18 residues. V lost 2 bases and J lost 5; bases outside the gene matches: 13. CDR1 and CDR2 from the germline V gene are LGHNA and YNFKEQ. CDR3 loop: CASSQRTGVGDPHNEQFF. CDR3 in DNA: TGTGCCAGCAGCCAACGGACAGGGGTTGGGGACCCCCACAATGAGCAGTTCTTC.

This clonotype was counted ten times or more. V and J are TRBV5-1 and TRBJ2-1; 8 positions match TRBD2. The CDR3 spans 15 residues. Trimming took 9 bases from V and 7 from J; bases not matched to a gene: 15. Looked up from germline, CDR1 is SGHRS and CDR2 is YFSETQ. CDR3 DNA sequence: TGCGCCAATTCAGCGCGGGGGGCATTCACAAATGAGCAGTTCTTC. As protein: CANSARGAFTNEQFF.

This clonotype was seen a few times. The rearrangement joins TRBV12-3 or TRBV12-4 to TRBJ2-1; the match to TRBD2 covers 7 bases. V shed 3 bases, J shed 8 bases, and the junction held 10 bases outside the gene matches. This CDR3 region has 15 residues. The CDR3 DNA is TGTGCCAGCAGTTTTTTAATCGGGAGGTCCGATGAGCAGTTCTTC. Amino acids: CASSFLIGRSDEQFF.

J is TRBJ2-7 and V is TRBV29-1; D perhaps matches TRBD1 (7 bases). CDR1 and CDR2 (germline): SQVTM, ANQGSEA. Trimming stripped 4 bases from V and 1 base from J, with 14 bases between. The length of the CDR3 is 14 residues. The CDR3 reads CSVAEQGRSYEQYF. CDR3 sequence (DNA): TGCAGCGTTGCTGAACAGGGGAGGTCCTACGAGCAGTACTTC.

The rearrangement links TRBV5-1 to TRBJ2-5; TRBD2 aligns across 8 bases. From germline, CDR1 is SGHRS and CDR2 YFSETQ. The length of the CDR3 is 13 residues. J gave up 5 bases and V 6 bases, and 6 bases lay outside the gene matches. The CDR3 nucleotides read TGCGCCAGCAAGCGGGCTAGCGGGGAGACCCAGTACTTC. As protein: CASKRASGETQYF.

The chain links TRBV10-3 to TRBJ2-6, with no clear D. This CDR3 spans 16 amino acids. The V gene's germline CDR1 is ENHRY and CDR2 SYGVKD. Trimming removed 0 bases at V and 2 bases at J, with 8 bases between. The CDR3 loop reads CAISESGQTGANVLTF. In nucleotides, the CDR3 is TGTGCCATCAGTGAGTCAGGTCAGACTGGGGCCAACGTCCTGACTTTC.

This clonotype appeared a few times. The chain has TRBV19 and TRBJ1-3, with no clear D. This CDR3 region has 14 residues. V was cut by 3 bases and J by 4 bases, with 10 bases left in between. Germline CDR1 LNHDA, CDR2 SQIVND (reference sequence). The CDR3 protein is CASSIAAQGNTIYF. In DNA form, the CDR3 reads TGTGCCAGTAGTATTGCGGCCCAAGGAAACACCATATATTTT.

A few counts support this clonotype. The chain recombines TRBV7-6 with TRBJ2-7; D might be TRBD2 (5 bases). CDR3 length: 13 residues. Germline V gene data show CDR1 as SGHVS and CDR2 as FNYEAQ. The V gene lost 4 bases and the J gene lost 5 bases, with 12 bases spanning the gap. CDR3 sequence (DNA): TGTGCCAGCAGCTCGTACCCGGGAAACGAGCAGTACTTC. Translating it yields CASSSYPGNEQYF.

V is TRBV5-6 and J is TRBJ2-5; D remains unclear. V was pared by 6 bases and J by 2 bases, with 11 bases between. This CDR3 has 13 amino acids. Germline V gives CDR1 SGHDT, CDR2 YYEEEE. CDR3 sequence (DNA): TGTGCCAGCACCCGGCGGAGACAAGAGACCCAGTACTTC. Its protein product is CASTRRRQETQYF. The full variable domain, rest sourced from reference TRBV5-6 and TRBJ2-5, is DAGVTQSPTHLIKTRGQQVTLRCSPKSGHDTVSWYQQALGQGPQFIFQYYEEEERQRGNFPDRFSGHQFPNYSSELNVNALLLGDSALYLCASTRRRQETQYFGPGTRLLVL.

The CDR3 bases are TGTGCCAGCAGCACCAGACTAGCGGGAGCTGAGACCCAGTACTTC. Translating gives CASSTRLAGAETQYF. V and J are TRBV7-9 and TRBJ2-5; 12 bases map to TRBD2. Germline values: CDR1 SEHNR, CDR2 FQNEAQ (reference sequence). After removal of 5 bases from V and 5 bases from J, the junction contained 6 bases not matched to a gene. The CDR3 has 15 residues.

CDR3 bases: TGTGCCAGCGCCGACAGGGGATGGAAGTACGAGCAGTACTTC. Translation: CASADRGWKYEQYF. This chain links TRBV12-3 or TRBV12-4 with TRBJ2-7, with TRBD1 matching 8 bases. With V trimmed by 8 bases and J by 4 bases, 10 bases remained unmatched. The CDR3 has 14 amino acids.

This sequence joins TRBV12-3 or TRBV12-4 and TRBJ2-7; D is possibly TRBD2 (6 bases). The CDR3 length is 17 residues. Trimming stripped 2 bases from V and 0 bases from J, with 17 bases between. The chain's CDR3 is CASSLTAGTRSSYEQYF. The CDR3 coding sequence is TGTGCCAGCAGTTTAACGGCGGGGACTCGGAGCTCCTACGAGCAGTACTTC.